The clone carrying this T cell receptor beta chain came up once. V dropped 5 bases and J dropped 5 bases, with 17 bases sitting between them. The CDR3 consists of 15 residues. The germline V gene has CDR1 LNHNV and CDR2 YYDKDF (reference sequence). Study processing details: The authors estimated nucleated cell counts from reference gene primer amplification. TCRdb keeps only in-frame clones here, not all; method: immunoSEQ multiplex PCR. Clone size and the V and J calls come from that table; the DNA yielded D and trimming. The data show just over 150,000 clones, with 75% to 90% seen just once and 15% held by the top ten. The data were taken from a study of blood T cell repertoires in COVID-19. On the study more broadly: COVID-19 samples, acute and convalescent, were from the United States, Italy and Spain. Sources were T cells, B-cell-depleted T cells, or PBMCs; the material itself was cDNA or gDNA.

V is TRBV15 and J is TRBJ2-3, with D possibly being TRBD2 (7 bases). Specimen: peripheral blood. This TCR was recovered from a woman aged 35 to 49 with acute or convalescent COVID-19. The CDR3 nucleotides read TGTGCCACCAGCGGCGCGGGGGCCTTAGGAGATACGCAGTATTTT. Its protein is CATSGAGALGDTQYF.